What follows are 30 T cell receptor beta chains derived from one specimen sequenced in a study. Data came from immunoSEQ multiplex PCR; TCRdb stores just in-frame clones and leaves some out. The data contain roughly 68,000 clones, 90% to 95% of them singletons. Sequenced material: PBMCs. The receptors here all came from a middle-aged man with rheumatoid arthritis.

This clone was picked up one time. The chain employs TRBV7-2 and TRBJ2-3; D not certain. V lost 5 bases to trimming and J lost 2 bases, with 20 bases between them. CDR3 length: 17 residues. CDR1 SGHTA and CDR2 FQGNSA come from the germline V gene. The CDR3 coding sequence is TGTGCCAGCAGCCGTATTGTCTTTCCCTCCCCCACAGATACGCAGTATTTT. This encodes CASSRIVFPSPTDTQYF.

For this clone: Other DNA sequences in this specimen translate into the identical CDR3. The chain couples TRBV11-3 to TRBJ2-3, with D uncertain. Trimming shortened V by 1 base and J by 0 bases, and 5 bases separated the two germline ends. This CDR3 has 14 residues. Germline V lookup: CDR1 SGHNT, CDR2 YENEEA. CDR3 nucleotide sequence: TGTGCCAGCAGCTTAGGGGGTAGCACAGATACGCAGTATTTT. Amino acid sequence: CASSLGGSTDTQYF.

The chain has TRBV18 and TRBJ1-5; 8 nucleotides match TRBD1. This CDR3 has 14 amino acids. After removal of 5 bases from V and 5 bases from J, the junction contained 5 bases not matched to a gene. In germline, CDR1 is KGHSH, CDR2 LQKENI. The CDR3 DNA follows: TGTGCCAGCTCAAAGGACAGGGTGGATCAGCCCCAGCATTTT. This encodes CASSKDRVDQPQHF.

There are a few counts of this clone. V gene TRBV3-1 (or the pseudogene TRBV3-2) combines with J gene TRBJ1-3; D gene uncertain. Trimming pared 0 bases from V and 3 bases from J, leaving 12 bases between. Germline V gives CDR1 LGHDT, CDR2 YNNKEL (reference sequence). CDR3 length: 16 residues. The CDR3 region is CASSQEVLGIGNTIYF. The DNA for the CDR3 is TGTGCCAGCAGCCAAGAAGTTTTGGGGATTGGAAACACCATATATTTT.

The chain links TRBV7-2 to TRBJ2-5; D is uncertain. Germline V gene sequence: CDR1 SGHTA, CDR2 FQGNSA. Trimming cost V 1 base and J 5 bases, with 14 bases left between them. The CDR3 sequence is 15 residues long. CDR3 in amino acids: CASSLVNPPGETQYF. CDR3 DNA sequence: TGTGCCAGCAGCTTAGTGAATCCGCCCGGGGAGACCCAGTACTTC.

This chain connects TRBV4-3 to TRBJ2-5; D not certain. The length of the CDR3 is 13 residues. Trimming cost V 4 bases and J 5 bases, with 11 bases left between them. Per germline, CDR1 LGHNA and CDR2 YSLEER. The CDR3 loop reads CASSPSLGETQYF. The CDR3, as DNA: TGCGCCAGCAGCCCCAGTCTCGGTGAGACCCAGTACTTC.

The chain links TRBV24-1 to TRBJ1-5; D gene uncertain. The CDR3 has 14 amino acids. Germline CDR1 reads KGHDR; CDR2 reads SFDVKD. Trimming took 7 bases from V and 0 from J, leaving 9 bases between them. Written as DNA, the CDR3 is TGTGCCACCAGCCCGCAGGATAGCAATCAGCCCCAGCATTTT. Its translation is CATSPQDSNQPQHF.

The chain recombines TRBV7-9 with TRBJ2-7; 8 bases agree with TRBD1. CDR1 SEHNR and CDR2 FQNEAQ come from the germline V gene (reference sequence). J gave up 1 base and V 3 bases, and 8 bases lay outside the gene matches. The CDR3 totals 16 residues. CDR3 amino acids: CASSFPFQGASYEQYF. The DNA for the CDR3 is TGTGCCAGCAGCTTCCCGTTCCAGGGGGCTTCCTACGAGCAGTACTTC.

V and J are TRBV9 and TRBJ2-5; possible D gene TRBD1, 6 bases. CDR3 length: 14 amino acids. Looked up from germline, CDR1 is SGDLS and CDR2 is YYNGEE. The ends were cut back, 4 bases at V and 5 bases at J, with 15 bases in the middle. CDR3 DNA sequence: TGTGCCAGCAGCTCCTTACAGGGTTCCGAGACCCAGTACTTC. This gives the protein CASSSLQGSETQYF.

The rearrangement links TRBV5-1 to TRBJ1-4; TRBD1 is a possible D gene (5 bases). The CDR3 is 14 amino acids. V was shortened by 0 bases and J by 8 bases, with 11 bases between the two germline ends. From germline, CDR1 is SGHRS and CDR2 YFSETQ. The CDR3, as DNA: TGCGCCAGCAGCTTGGAGCAGGGTGTGGAAAAACTGTTTTTT. It yields the protein CASSLEQGVEKLFF.

This clone was recorded a few times. This chain uses TRBV29-1 with TRBJ1-1; no clear D gene. Trimming removed 4 bases from V and 5 bases from J, with 8 bases in between. The CDR3 loop spans 11 amino acids. Germline lookup yields CDR1 SQVTM and CDR2 ANQGSEA. The DNA of the CDR3 is TGCAGCGTTGTCGAATGGACTGAAGCTTTCTTT. It codes for CSVVEWTEAFF.

The CDR3 bases are TGTGCCAGCAGCAAACGACCGGGACTAGACTTCGGTGAGCAGTTCTTC. It encodes CASSKRPGLDFGEQFF. V and J are TRBV7-8 and TRBJ2-1, with 8 bases lining up with TRBD2. CDR1 and CDR2 (germline): SGHVS, FQNEAQ. Trimming at V came to 5 bases and at J to 9 bases, leaving 15 bases not matched to a gene. This CDR3 contains 16 residues.

The chain has TRBV5-1 and TRBJ1-5; perhaps TRBD1 as D (5 bases). V was trimmed by 1 base and J by 0 bases, leaving 17 bases between them. The CDR3 is 18 amino acids. Germline assignment: CDR1 SGHRS and CDR2 YFSETQ. This CDR3 is CASSLKPGGPYSNQPQHF. CDR3 nucleotide sequence: TGCGCCAGCAGCTTGAAACCGGGGGGTCCATATAGCAATCAGCCCCAGCATTTT.

The chain is built from TRBV4-3 and TRBJ2-7; D is unclear. The CDR3 is made up of 15 amino acids. Germline V CDR1 and CDR2: LGHNA, YSLEER. Trimming removed 0 bases at V and 0 bases at J, with 9 bases between. The DNA for the CDR3 is TGCGCCAGCAGCCAAGATTCGCACAGCTCCTACGAGCAGTACTTC. Amino acid sequence: CASSQDSHSSYEQYF.

The chain has TRBV5-4 and TRBJ2-7; D is unresolved. Germline CDR1 and CDR2: SGHNT and YYREEE (reference sequence). V was shortened by 0 bases and J by 0 bases, with 10 bases between the two germline ends. CDR3 length equals 15 residues. CDR3 sequence: CASSLARHSSYEQYF. The CDR3 DNA sequence: TGTGCCAGCAGCTTGGCTAGGCACAGCTCCTACGAGCAGTACTTC.

V and J are TRBV30 and TRBJ2-1; D unresolved. Trimming stripped 5 bases from V and 9 bases from J, with 8 bases between. CDR3 length: 10 residues. CDR1 is GTSNPN, CDR2 SVGIG, per germline (reference sequence). The CDR3 DNA reads as TGTGCCTGGGAAAGAGGTGAGCAGTTCTTC. It translates to CAWERGEQFF.

CDR3 in DNA: TGTGCCAGCAGTCCAACAGGGTTCAGATCCTACGAGCAGTACTTC. Residues: CASSPTGFRSYEQYF. This chain uses TRBV6-2 or TRBV6-3 with TRBJ2-7; TRBD1 is a possible D gene (6 bases). The CDR3 runs to 15 residues. V was trimmed by 5 bases and J by 1 base, leaving 15 bases between them. Germline CDR1 is MNHEY and CDR2 is SVGEGT.

The V call is TRBV19, the J call TRBJ1-1; TRBD1 is a possible D gene (6 bases). The germline gives CDR1 LNHDA, CDR2 SQIVND (reference sequence). With 7 bases removed from V and 3 bases from J, the gap between germline ends came to 24 bases. CDR3 size: 17 residues. The CDR3 bases are TGTGCCAGTACTACCCCCGGGGGCACCCCTTTTGACACTGAAGCTTTCTTT. It is translated as CASTTPGGTPFDTEAFF.

This chain links TRBV5-6 with TRBJ2-7, with 7 bases matching TRBD1. V lost 3 bases, J lost 3 bases, and 9 bases stayed unmatched. The CDR3 extends over 15 amino acids. CDR1 is SGHDT and CDR2 is YYEEEE in the germline V gene. CDR3 bases: TGTGCCAGCAGCTCGACAAGGACAGGAGGCTACGAGCAGTACTTC. Protein sequence: CASSSTRTGGYEQYF. Together with reference TRBV5-6 and TRBJ2-7, the CDR3 gives the full variable domain: DAGVTQSPTHLIKTRGQQVTLRCSPKSGHDTVSWYQQALGQGPQFIFQYYEEEERQRGNFPDRFSGHQFPNYSSELNVNALLLGDSALYLCASSSTRTGGYEQYFGPGTRLTVT.

V usage is TRBV13 and J usage is TRBJ1-3; 8 positions agree with TRBD1. Germline V gives CDR1 PRHDT, CDR2 FYEKMQ (reference sequence). The CDR3 extends over 16 amino acids. The V and J ends lost 1 base and 3 bases, in that order; junction bases with no gene match: 5. This CDR3 is CASSLVDRGRGNTIYF. As DNA, the CDR3 is TGTGCCAGCAGCTTAGTCGACAGGGGTCGTGGAAACACCATATATTTT.

The rearrangement uses TRBV12-3 or TRBV12-4 and TRBJ1-2; tentatively, D is TRBD1 (6 bases). This CDR3 contains 13 residues. Trimming removed 5 bases at V and 5 bases at J, with 12 bases between. CDR3 sequence (DNA): TGTGCCAGCAGTGCGACAGGCCCTTATGGCTACACCTTC. Translating it yields CASSATGPYGYTF.

The chain links TRBV24-1 to TRBJ2-1; D gene unclear. CDR3 length: 13 residues. Germline V gene sequence: CDR1 KGHDR, CDR2 SFDVKD. The V and J ends lost 4 bases and 9 bases respectively, with 12 bases between them. CDR3 residues: CATSDGARLEQFF. The CDR3 nucleotides read TGTGCCACCAGTGACGGCGCCAGACTTGAGCAGTTCTTC.

This clone has a handful of counts. The CDR3 DNA reads TGTGCCAGCAGTTACTCCCCAGGCAGGGATTCACCCCTCCACTTT. As protein: CASSYSPGRDSPLHF. The gene calls are TRBV6-5 and TRBJ1-6, with a possible D match to TRBD1 (5 bases). This CDR3 region has 15 residues. Germline V gene data show CDR1 as MNHEY and CDR2 as SVGAGI. Between the trimmed V and J ends, which lost 0 bases and 8 bases, there was a span of 11 bases.

The chain has TRBV4-3 and TRBJ2-7; the D is unclear. CDR1 and CDR2 from the germline V gene are LGHNA and YSLEER. The germline V and J ends were trimmed by 0 bases and 0 bases, with 12 bases remaining between them. This CDR3 has 16 amino acids. The DNA for the CDR3 is TGCGCCAGCAGCCAAGATCAAGGGTCCCTCTCCTACGAGCAGTACTTC. This translates into CASSQDQGSLSYEQYF.

This sequence joins TRBV7-9 and TRBJ2-3, with 9 bases that match TRBD2. The CDR3 totals 17 residues. Per the germline V gene, CDR1 is SEHNR and CDR2 is FQNEAQ (reference sequence). The J segment lost 0 bases and the V segment lost 1 base, leaving 5 bases of the junction unmatched. CDR3 DNA: TGTGCCAGCAGCTTAGACCTTACTAGCGGGAGCACAGATACGCAGTATTTT. Its translation is CASSLDLTSGSTDTQYF.

V usage is TRBV28 and J usage is TRBJ1-5; maybe TRBD1 (5 bases). The CDR3 sequence is 14 residues long. CDR1 and CDR2 from the germline V gene are MDHEN and SYDVKM. V shed 4 bases and J shed 3 bases, with 10 bases lying between them. CDR3 sequence: CASSSQGLNQPQHF. The CDR3 DNA reads as TGTGCCAGCAGTTCTCAGGGCCTCAATCAGCCCCAGCATTTT.

V gene TRBV19 combines with J gene TRBJ1-5; D possibly corresponds to TRBD1 (6 bases). Trimming stripped 4 bases from V and 0 bases from J, with 10 bases between. CDR1 is LNHDA and CDR2 is SQIVND in the germline V gene (reference sequence). CDR3 length: 15 amino acids. CDR3 in DNA: TGTGCCAGTAGTAGCGGGACAAATAGCAATCAGCCCCAGCATTTT. Translation: CASSSGTNSNQPQHF. Drawing the rest from reference TRBV19 and TRBJ1-5, the complete variable domain is DGGITQSPKYLFRKEGQNVTLSCEQNLNHDAMYWYRQDPGQGLRLIYYSQIVNDFQKGDIAEGYSVSREKKESFPLTVTSAQKNPTAFYLCASSSGTNSNQPQHFGDGTRLSIL.

This clone was recorded only once. Here the CDR3 reads CASSPPAGELFF. The CDR3 coding sequence is TGTGCCAGCAGCCCCCCGGCCGGGGAGCTGTTTTTT. V is TRBV27 and J is TRBJ2-2; D not certain. Germline V gene sequence: CDR1 MNHEY, CDR2 SMNVEV (reference sequence). The CDR3 totals 12 residues. Trimming cost V 6 bases and J 6 bases, with 8 bases left between them.

The chain employs TRBV6-1 and TRBJ2-3; D ambiguous. Deletions cut 5 bases from V and 0 bases from J, with 9 bases between. The V gene's germline CDR1 is MNHNS and CDR2 SASEGT. The CDR3 is made up of 14 amino acids. Here the CDR3 reads CASSPDRSTDTQYF. The CDR3, as DNA: TGTGCCAGCAGTCCTGATAGAAGCACAGATACGCAGTATTTT.

V is TRBV18 and J is TRBJ1-6; D is perhaps TRBD1 (6 bases). V was pared by 3 bases and J by 4 bases, with 10 bases between. In germline, CDR1 is KGHSH, CDR2 LQKENI. There are 15 residues in the CDR3. The CDR3 protein is CASSPADRYNSPLHF. CDR3 nucleotide sequence: TGTGCCAGCTCACCGGCAGACAGGTATAATTCACCCCTCCACTTT.